The clone carrying this TCR beta chain was observed a few times. The data were taken from a study of regulatory T cells in long-lasting Graves disease. Building of the TCR beta libraries involved iRepertoire HTBI primers and Arm-PCR of CDR3 regions. TCRdb fed the multiplex PCR reads into MiXCR, producing one record per CDR3 protein. The data contain a few hundred thousand distinct CDR3 sequences, 20% to 25% of them singletons. Described time point: newly diagnosed GD, antithyroid drugs for less than 3 months. Isolated PBMC RNA provided the starting material for the TCR library. Germline-derived CDR1 and CDR2 are KGHDR and SFDVKD. The CDR3 has 14 residues. V dropped 3 bases and J dropped 4; count of bases not matched to a gene: 2.

This sample comprised peripheral blood mononuclear cells (PBMCs), obtained at new diagnosis, from a patient treated with antithyroid drugs. The clonotype was recovered from a female donor with Graves disease. The genes are TRBV24-1 and TRBJ2-3, with 8 nucleotides matching TRBD2. The CDR3: CATSDAGGSDTQYF. CDR3 nucleotide sequence: TGTGCCACCAGTGATGCGGGAGGATCAGATACGCAGTATTTT.